This TCR beta chain appears in the sequencing data of a study of graft-versus-host responses after intestinal transplantation. Broader study findings: Recipient bone marrow held GvH clones, some seen earlier in ileum or blood.

About this clone: Its antigen is not identified.

Unmatched junction bases numbered 5, after V lost 5 bases and J lost 5 bases. The CDR3 sequence is 15 residues long. The germline gives CDR1 SGHVS, CDR2 FNYEAQ. The protocol was immunoSEQ multiplex PCR, while the TCRdb copy is restricted to in-frame clones and leaves out a portion. This table holds 65,000 to 85,000 clones, around nine tenths found once. The sequenced sample was bone marrow, obtained 700 to 850 days after intestinal transplantation. The clonotype comes from a human patient who received an intestinal transplant, so some T cells may come from the graft donor. V gene TRBV7-6 combines with J gene TRBJ1-6; 8 bases match TRBD1. For the CDR3, the DNA is TGTGCCAGCAGCGACAGGGGTAGGGATAATTCACCCCTCCACTTT. Translated, it gives CASSDRGRDNSPLHF. The whole variable domain, filled in from reference TRBV7-6 and TRBJ1-6, reads GAGVSQSPRYKVTKRGQDVALRCDPISGHVSLYWYRQALGQGPEFLTYFNYEAQQDKSGLPNDRFSAERPEGSISTLTIQRTEQRDSAMYRCASSDRGRDNSPLHFGNGTRLTVT.